This is a list of T cell receptor beta chains from one sample in a study of neoadjuvant anti-PD-1 for oral cavity cancer. TCRdb keeps only in-frame clones here, not all; method: immunoSEQ multiplex PCR. The sample lists approximately 42,000 clones, 75% to 80% occurring once. The specimen was PBMCs, collected after nivolumab (anti-PD-1) treatment. The receptor source for this set is a person aged 40 to 85 with oral cavity squamous cell carcinoma. CDR3s include the opening cysteine and the closing phenylalanine or tryptophan. A D gene is named only where the DNA matches it firmly. Expanded clones get a size class; other rows say once, few or many, or leave the size out.

v_gene	len	abundance	d_gene	j_gene	CDR3nt	CDR3aa
TRBV14	15	.	.	TRBJ2-3	TGTGCCAGCAGCGAGAGGCTCTCCGGCACAGATACGCAGTATTTT	CASSERLSGTDTQYF
TRBV4-2	22	once	TRBD2	TRBJ2-4	TGTGCCAGCAGCCAAGATAAGTCTCCCCAGCGGGAGGCATTTGGAGCCAAAAACATTCAGTACTTC	CASSQDKSPQREAFGAKNIQYF
TRBV5-1	16	few	TRBD2	TRBJ2-3	TGCGCCAGCAGCTCTGGACTAGCCGGGATCACAGATACGCAGTATTTT	CASSSGLAGITDTQYF
TRBV7-2	13	.	.	TRBJ2-7	TGTGCCAGCAGCTTAAAAGGGGCCGGCGAGCAGTACTTC	CASSLKGAGEQYF
TRBV2	13	.	.	TRBJ1-2	TGTGCCAGCAGGGATAAGGGTAGACATGGCTACACCTTC	CASRDKGRHGYTF
TRBV5-6	14	once	TRBD1	TRBJ2-7	TGTGCCAGCAGCTTGAAAGGACAGGGTTACGAGCAGTACTTC	CASSLKGQGYEQYF
TRBV5-1	15	.	TRBD1	TRBJ2-5	TGCGCCAGCAGCTCGGGACAGGGGGCTGGAGAGACCCAGTACTTC	CASSSGQGAGETQYF
TRBV14	12	.	.	TRBJ1-2	TGTGCCAGCAGCCAAGCGAATTATGGCTACACCTTC	CASSQANYGYTF
TRBV5-1	13	.	.	TRBJ1-2	TGCGCCAGCAGCGGTTGGGGAGTGGAAGGCTACACCTTC	CASSGWGVEGYTF
TRBV25-1	15	.	TRBD2	TRBJ2-1	TGTGCCAGCAGTTCCGGGACTAGTTCCTACAATGAGCAGTTCTTC	CASSSGTSSYNEQFF
TRBV5-1	13	.	.	TRBJ2-1	TGCGCCAGCAGAATAGATTCCTACAATGAGCAGTTCTTC	CASRIDSYNEQFF
TRBV5-1	14	.	.	TRBJ1-5	TGCGCCAGCAGCTACGGGACGCCTAATCAGCCCCAGCATTTT	CASSYGTPNQPQHF
TRBV5-4	15	.	.	TRBJ2-7	TGTGCCAGCAGCTCCTATGACATGTTCTCCTACGAGCAGTACTTC	CASSSYDMFSYEQYF
TRBV27	14	.	.	TRBJ1-1	TGTGCCAGCAGTCCCATTGTGGCAGGGACTGAAGCTTTCTTT	CASSPIVAGTEAFF
TRBV25-1	15	.	TRBD1	TRBJ1-2	TGTGCCAGCAGTGAATTCGCAGGGGGTCGGTATGGCTACACCTTC	CASSEFAGGRYGYTF
TRBV5-1	18	.	TRBD1	TRBJ1-2	TGCGCCAGCAGCCCGGGACAGCAAGCCTATGGCTACACGGGAGGCTACACCTTC	CASSPGQQAYGYTGGYTF
TRBV4-1	17	.	TRBD2	TRBJ2-1	TGCGCCAGCAGCCAACGTGTTAGCGGGGGGGCGGCCAATGAGCAGTTCTTC	CASSQRVSGGAANEQFF
TRBV2	14	.	.	TRBJ1-6	TGTGCCAGCAGCCCGGGACGGAGAAATTCACCCCTCCACTTT	CASSPGRRNSPLHF
TRBV19	14	medium-sized	.	TRBJ1-2	TGTGCCACGAGAGCTGAGAATCTTCCCTATGGCTACACCTTC	CATRAENLPYGYTF
TRBV13	14	.	.	TRBJ2-6	TGTGCCAGCAGCTGGTGGAGCCCGGCCAACGTCCTGACTTTC	CASSWWSPANVLTF
TRBV14	15	.	TRBD1	TRBJ2-5	TGTGCCAGCAGCCGAGGAACAGGGGTCCAAGAGACCCAGTACTTC	CASSRGTGVQETQYF
TRBV7-2	13	.	TRBD1	TRBJ2-2	TGTGCCGGGACAGGGGCGAACACCGGGGAGCTGTTTTTT	CAGTGANTGELFF
TRBV7-3	13	.	.	TRBJ1-6	TGTGCCAGCAGCTTAACGATGCGGTCGGCCCTCCACTTT	CASSLTMRSALHF
TRBV28	14	.	TRBD1	TRBJ1-5	TGTGCCAGCAGTTTAGCACAGGACAGGGGGCCCCAGCATTTT	CASSLAQDRGPQHF
TRBV28	15	.	TRBD1	TRBJ1-1	TGTGCCAGCAGTTTCGGGACAGCCCTGAACACTGAAGCTTTCTTT	CASSFGTALNTEAFF
TRBV7-7	15	.	TRBD2	TRBJ2-1	TGTGCCAGCAGCTCTAGCGGGGGGGCCCAAAATGAGCAGTTCTTC	CASSSSGGAQNEQFF
TRBV5-4	17	.	.	TRBJ2-2	TGTGCCAGCAGTTCGGCCGGGACCAGGTCGGGGACCGGGGAGCTGTTTTTT	CASSSAGTRSGTGELFF
TRBV27	17	.	.	TRBJ2-2	TGTGCCAGCAGTTTATCGCATTTCCTGGGGAAGCCCGGGGAGCTGTTTTTT	CASSLSHFLGKPGELFF
TRBV5-6	14	once	TRBD1	TRBJ1-2	TGTGCCAGCAGCTTGGGGACAGGCCCCTATGGCTACACCTTC	CASSLGTGPYGYTF
TRBV30	14	.	TRBD1	TRBJ1-3	TGTGCCTGGAGAGGGACAGTGCGGGGGGACACCATATATTTT	CAWRGTVRGDTIYF
TRBV30	14	.	.	TRBJ1-3	TGTGCCTGGGACGACGGACTCTCTGGAAACACCATATATTTT	CAWDDGLSGNTIYF
TRBV6-1	13	once	.	TRBJ2-3	TGTGCCAGCAGTGAAAATAGCTTGGATACGCAGTATTTT	CASSENSLDTQYF
TRBV4-1	15	.	TRBD2	TRBJ2-7	TGCGCCAGCAGCCGGGGACTAGCGAGGGTATACGAGCAGTACTTC	CASSRGLARVYEQYF
TRBV5-4	14	.	.	TRBJ1-1	TGTGCCAGCAGCTTGGAGGCCGCGAACACTGAAGCTTTCTTT	CASSLEAANTEAFF
TRBV6-1	12	.	.	TRBJ1-4	TGTGCCAGCAGTGAAAGGGGCGAAAAACTGTTTTTT	CASSERGEKLFF
TRBV29-1	11	.	.	TRBJ2-3	TGCAGCGGCGCTCTGGGAGATACGCAGTATTTT	CSGALGDTQYF
TRBV19	14	.	TRBD2	TRBJ2-3	TGTGCCAGCACCGGGACTATCACTGCAGATACGCAGTATTTT	CASTGTITADTQYF
TRBV10-2	14	.	TRBD2	TRBJ2-5	TGCGCCAGCTCCGGGACTAGATACCAAGAGACCCAGTACTTC	CASSGTRYQETQYF
TRBV18	15	.	.	TRBJ2-2	TGTGCCAGCTCACAAGAGCCACAGGGACTCGGGGAGCTGTTTTTT	CASSQEPQGLGELFF
TRBV27	15	.	TRBD2	TRBJ2-3	TGTGCCAGCAGTTCCTCCGGGACTAGAGGAGATACGCAGTATTTT	CASSSSGTRGDTQYF
TRBV5-1	15	.	.	TRBJ1-1	TGCGCCAGCAGCTTGGACGCGGGCAGGGGAAATGAAGCTTTCTTT	CASSLDAGRGNEAFF